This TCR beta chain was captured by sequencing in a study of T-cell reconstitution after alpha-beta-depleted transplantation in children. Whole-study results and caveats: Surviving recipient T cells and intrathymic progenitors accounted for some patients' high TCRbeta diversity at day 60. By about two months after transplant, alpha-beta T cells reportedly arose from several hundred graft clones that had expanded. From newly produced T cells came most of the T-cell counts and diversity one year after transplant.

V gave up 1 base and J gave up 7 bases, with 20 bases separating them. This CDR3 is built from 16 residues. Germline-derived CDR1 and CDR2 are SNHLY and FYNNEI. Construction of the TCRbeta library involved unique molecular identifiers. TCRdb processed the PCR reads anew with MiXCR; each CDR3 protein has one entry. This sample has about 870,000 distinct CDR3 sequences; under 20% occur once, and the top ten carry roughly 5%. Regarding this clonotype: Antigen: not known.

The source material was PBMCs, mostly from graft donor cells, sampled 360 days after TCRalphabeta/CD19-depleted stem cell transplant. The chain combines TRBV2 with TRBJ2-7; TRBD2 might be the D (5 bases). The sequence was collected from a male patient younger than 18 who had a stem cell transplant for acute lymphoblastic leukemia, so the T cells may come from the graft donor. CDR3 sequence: CASSEVSLPAGMEQYF. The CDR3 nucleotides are TGTGCCAGCAGTGAAGTTAGCCTCCCGGCGGGCATGGAGCAGTACTTC.